This passage covers 11 T cell receptor beta chains from one sample sequenced in a study of blood T cells in healthy people across ages. A J-beta primer mix and a sample-barcoded 5' primer were used in a second PCR of roughly 6 to 11 cycles. MiXCR was run by TCRdb on the 5' RACE reads, yielding one entry per CDR3 protein. The sample carries over a million distinct CDR3 sequences, approximately 60% recorded once. The sequenced sample consisted of blood. The receptors were sampled from a man younger than 35 in good health.

The chain combines TRBV10-3 with TRBJ2-7; D perhaps matches TRBD1 (6 bases). The germline gives CDR1 ENHRY, CDR2 SYGVKD. This CDR3 comprises 13 residues. Trimming took 10 bases from V and 0 from J, leaving 13 bases between them. CDR3 sequence (DNA): TGTGCCACAAACAGGGATCTCTCCTACGAGCAGTACTTC. Protein sequence: CATNRDLSYEQYF.

The chain joins TRBV7-9 to TRBJ2-1; 8 positions agree with TRBD2. J was trimmed by 1 base and V by 5 bases; bases with no gene match: 13. The CDR3 contains 18 residues. CDR1 is SEHNR and CDR2 is FQNEAQ in the germline V gene (reference sequence). CDR3 DNA: TGTGCCAGCAGCGGATCAGCGGGGGCCCGAACATCCTACAATGAGCAGTTCTTC. This codes for CASSGSAGARTSYNEQFF.

This chain uses TRBV4-3 with TRBJ2-1; weak D call: TRBD2 (6 bases). Germline values: CDR1 LGHNA, CDR2 YSLEER. Trimming took off 1 base at V and 9 bases at J, with 10 bases between the two ends. The CDR3 has 13 residues. The CDR3 nucleotides read TGCGCCAGCAGCCAAGCGGGGGATGGTGAGCAGTTCTTC. Translation: CASSQAGDGEQFF.

The genes are TRBV11-1 and TRBJ2-1; 10 nucleotides match TRBD2. Germline CDR1 is SGHAT and CDR2 is FQDESV (reference sequence). The CDR3 loop spans 22 amino acids. Trimming cost V 1 base and J 7 bases; bases outside gene matches: 25. CDR3 in amino acids: CASSLGLGGLAGEGPVLNEQFF. The CDR3 DNA is TGTGCCAGCAGCTTAGGATTGGGGGGGCTAGCGGGAGAGGGCCCCGTCTTGAATGAGCAGTTCTTC.

The chain uses TRBV6-1 and TRBJ2-5; the match to TRBD2 covers 8 bases. J gave up 2 bases and V 5 bases, and 7 bases lay outside the gene matches. The CDR3 is 15 amino acids. Germline V CDR1 and CDR2: MNHNS, SASEGT. CDR3 in DNA: TGTGCCAGCAGTTTGGGGACTAGGGCTCAAGAGACCCAGTACTTC. Translated, it gives CASSLGTRAQETQYF.

This clonotype has a handful of counts. This chain connects TRBV12-3 or TRBV12-4 to TRBJ2-7; no firm D call. V was cut by 4 bases and J by 2 bases, with 12 bases left in between. The CDR3 loop spans 14 amino acids. The DNA of the CDR3 is TGTGCCAGCAGTTCCGGGCCGAGAACCTACGAGCAGTACTTC. It yields the protein CASSSGPRTYEQYF.

V usage is TRBV3-1 and J usage is TRBJ1-1, with D unresolved. Germline V gives CDR1 LGHDT, CDR2 YNNKEL (reference sequence). The CDR3 is made up of 14 amino acids. The germline V and J ends were trimmed by 3 bases and 0 bases, with 8 bases remaining between them. In DNA, the CDR3 is TGTGCCAGCAGCCACGTCGGAATGAACACTGAAGCTTTCTTT. Translated: CASSHVGMNTEAFF.

The rearrangement uses TRBV5-6 and TRBJ1-6, with D possibly being TRBD1 (5 bases). V was pared by 3 bases and J by 0 bases, with 13 bases between. CDR1 is SGHDT and CDR2 is YYEEEE in the germline V gene. The length of the CDR3 is 17 residues. The CDR3 nucleotides are TGTGCCAGCAGCTCCCCAGGGTCGAGCTCCTATAATTCACCCCTCCACTTT. This sequence encodes CASSSPGSSSYNSPLHF. The full variable domain, with the rest looked up from reference TRBV5-6 and TRBJ1-6, is DAGVTQSPTHLIKTRGQQVTLRCSPKSGHDTVSWYQQALGQGPQFIFQYYEEEERQRGNFPDRFSGHQFPNYSSELNVNALLLGDSALYLCASSSPGSSSYNSPLHFGNGTRLTVT.

The chain joins TRBV2 to TRBJ1-2; 7 positions match TRBD1. This CDR3 has 16 amino acids. Trimming took 0 bases from V and 3 from J; bases not matched to a gene: 7. CDR1 and CDR2 (germline): SNHLY, FYNNEI. The DNA for the CDR3 is TGTGCCAGCAGTGAAGCGCGAGCAGGGGGTTACTATGGCTACACCTTC. It yields the protein CASSEARAGGYYGYTF.

J is TRBJ2-4 and V is TRBV28; D unclear. The CDR3 runs to 13 residues. Trimming removed 3 bases from V and 3 bases from J, with 6 bases in between. The germline CDR1 and CDR2 sequences are MDHEN and SYDVKM. The CDR3 DNA reads as TGTGCCAGCAGTTTGGGCGACAAAAACATTCAGTACTTC. Amino acid sequence: CASSLGDKNIQYF.

The table lists this clonotype with many counts. The V and J genes are TRBV11-2 and TRBJ1-5; D is ambiguous. The CDR3 runs to 16 residues. Trimming cost V 0 bases and J 4 bases, with 13 bases left between them. Germline V gives CDR1 SGHAT, CDR2 FQNNGV. The CDR3 protein is CASSLDLRVPNQPQHF. The CDR3 region has the DNA TGTGCCAGCAGCTTAGATTTAAGGGTTCCGAATCAGCCCCAGCATTTT.